One and the same sample provided the 2 T cell receptor beta chains below, sequenced in a study of blood T cell repertoires in COVID-19. TCRdb's table, derived via immunoSEQ multiplex PCR, lists solely in-frame clones and lacks some. Of under 200,000 clones in the sample, more than 65% are singletons; the top ten hold about 5.8%. The specimen sequenced was PBMCs or T cells enriched from blood (not recorded which). The receptors were sampled from a woman aged 35 to 49 with acute COVID-19.

This rearrangement joins TRBV21-1 to TRBJ1-5; the table's TRBD1 call for D was not verified on the DNA. TRBV21-1 is a listed pseudogene. This CDR3 has 15 amino acids. The CDR3 protein is CASSRRDRFNQPQHF. CDR3 coding DNA: TGTGCCAGCAGCCGACGGGACAGGTTCAATCAGCCCCAGCATTTT.

Only one count was recorded for this clone. The chain employs TRBV6-5 and TRBJ1-1; D remains ambiguous. Trimming removed 6 bases at V and 0 bases at J, with 11 bases between. Germline CDR1 is MNHEY and CDR2 is SVGAGI. The CDR3 extends over 14 amino acids. The CDR3 loop reads CASSAADMNTEAFF. In nucleotides, the CDR3 is TGTGCCAGCAGCGCGGCGGATATGAACACTGAAGCTTTCTTT.